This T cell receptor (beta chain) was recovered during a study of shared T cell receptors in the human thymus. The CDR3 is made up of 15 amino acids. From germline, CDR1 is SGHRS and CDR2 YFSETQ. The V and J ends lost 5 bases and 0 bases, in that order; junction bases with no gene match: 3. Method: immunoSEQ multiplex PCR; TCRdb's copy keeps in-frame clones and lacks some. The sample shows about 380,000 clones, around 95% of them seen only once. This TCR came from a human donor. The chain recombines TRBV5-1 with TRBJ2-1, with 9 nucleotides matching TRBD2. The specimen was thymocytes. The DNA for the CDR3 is TGCGCCAGCAGGTTAGCGGGAGACTCCTACAATGAGCAGTTCTTC. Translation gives CASRLAGDSYNEQFF.